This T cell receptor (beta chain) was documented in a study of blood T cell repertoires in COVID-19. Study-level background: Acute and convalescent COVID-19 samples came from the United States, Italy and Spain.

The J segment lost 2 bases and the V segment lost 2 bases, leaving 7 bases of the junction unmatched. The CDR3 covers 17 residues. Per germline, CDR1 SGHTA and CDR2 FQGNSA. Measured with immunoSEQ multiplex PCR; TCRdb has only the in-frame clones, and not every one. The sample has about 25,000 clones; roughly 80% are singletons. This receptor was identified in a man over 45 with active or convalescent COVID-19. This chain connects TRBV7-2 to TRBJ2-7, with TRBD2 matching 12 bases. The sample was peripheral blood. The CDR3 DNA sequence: TGTGCCAGCAGCTTACCTACACGACTAGCGGGAGCCTACGAGCAGTACTTC. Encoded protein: CASSLPTRLAGAYEQYF.